These 28 T cell receptor beta chains were sequenced from one sample in a study of blood T cell repertoires in COVID-19. Profiled with immunoSEQ multiplex PCR; TCRdb holds only in-frame clones, not every one. This table holds under 130,000 clones, about 92% found once. Sequencing was carried out using peripheral blood. The receptor set was obtained from an elderly woman in a cohort sampled during active COVID-19.

This clone was counted between two and nine times. The chain uses TRBV19 and TRBJ1-6; D unresolved. The CDR3 loop spans 15 amino acids. Germline assignment: CDR1 LNHDA and CDR2 SQIVND (reference sequence). The V gene lost 7 bases and the J gene lost 6 bases, with 16 bases spanning the gap. The CDR3 nucleotides read TGTGCCAGTACCACCACATACGGGTTTAATTCACCCCTCCACTTT. Its translation is CASTTTYGFNSPLHF.

The chain uses TRBV5-1 and TRBJ2-3, with no clear D. The germline V and J ends were trimmed by 3 bases and 2 bases, with 4 bases remaining between them. This CDR3 is 12 amino acids long. Germline V gene sequence: CDR1 SGHRS, CDR2 YFSETQ. The CDR3 is CASSSNTDTQYF. The CDR3 nucleotides read TGCGCCAGCAGCTCTAACACAGATACGCAGTATTTT.

This chain uses TRBV7-9 with TRBJ1-2, with D perhaps matching TRBD1 (6 bases). Germline CDR1 reads SEHNR; CDR2 reads FQNEAQ (reference sequence). CDR3 length: 14 amino acids. Trimming took 1 base from V and 3 from J, leaving 9 bases between them. The CDR3: CASSLETGDYGYTF. CDR3 DNA: TGTGCCAGCAGCTTAGAGACAGGAGACTATGGCTACACCTTC.

The genes are TRBV3-1 (or the pseudogene TRBV3-2) and TRBJ1-2; 7 positions agree with TRBD1. The CDR3 extends over 14 amino acids. Trimming at V came to 1 base and at J to 5 bases, leaving 4 bases not matched to a gene. Germline values: CDR1 LGHDT, CDR2 YNNKEL (reference sequence). This CDR3 is CASSQAGGWYGYTF. CDR3 coding DNA: TGTGCCAGCAGCCAAGCAGGGGGATGGTATGGCTACACCTTC.

This chain connects TRBV19 to TRBJ1-4; 7 bases are a match to TRBD1. This CDR3 is built from 15 residues. V trimming: 3 bases; J trimming: 5 bases; junction bases outside the gene matches: 6. Looked up from germline, CDR1 is LNHDA and CDR2 is SQIVND (reference sequence). CDR3 amino acids: CASSILAGGNEKLFF. The CDR3 DNA reads TGTGCCAGTAGTATTTTGGCAGGGGGGAATGAAAAACTGTTTTTT.

The chain is built from TRBV11-2 and TRBJ1-5; possible D gene TRBD1, 6 bases. The CDR3 loop spans 15 amino acids. Trimming removed 5 bases from V and 3 bases from J, with 14 bases in between. Germline lookup yields CDR1 SGHAT and CDR2 FQNNGV. The CDR3 DNA follows: TGTGCCAGCAGCAGATATGGACAGTTCAATCAGCCCCAGCATTTT. It yields the protein CASSRYGQFNQPQHF.

This clone came up a few times. The gene calls are TRBV3-1 (or the pseudogene TRBV3-2) and TRBJ2-3, with a weak D call TRBD1 (6 bases). CDR1 is LGHDT, CDR2 YNNKEL, per germline (reference sequence). Trimming stripped 4 bases from V and 11 bases from J, with 10 bases between. This CDR3 has 11 amino acids. CDR3 in amino acids: CASSLGTLQYF. The DNA of the CDR3 is TGTGCCAGCAGCCTTGGGACACTGCAGTATTTT.

V and J are TRBV29-1 and TRBJ2-7; 11 bases agree with TRBD2. The CDR3 length is 13 residues. Germline V gene lookup returns CDR1 SQVTM and CDR2 ANQGSEA. V shed 7 bases and J 2 bases; nucleotides not matched to a gene: 4. The CDR3 loop reads CSAQLAGAYEQYF. The CDR3 DNA reads as TGCAGCGCACAACTAGCGGGAGCCTACGAGCAGTACTTC.

The chain joins TRBV6-5 to TRBJ1-2, with 12 positions matching TRBD1. Germline values: CDR1 MNHEY, CDR2 SVGAGI. J lost 7 bases, V lost 6 bases, and 6 bases had no gene match. The CDR3 consists of 14 residues. In nucleotides, the CDR3 is TGTGCCAGCAGCTTAGGGGACAGGGGGCCTGGCTACACCTTC. It is translated as CASSLGDRGPGYTF.

The chain couples TRBV27 to TRBJ2-1; 11 bases map to TRBD1. From germline, CDR1 is MNHEY and CDR2 SMNVEV (reference sequence). The trim removed 8 bases at V and 8 bases at J, leaving 11 bases unmatched. The CDR3 runs 15 residues. Written as DNA, the CDR3 is TGTGCCAGCGGTGCCGGGACAGGGGGTCGTTATGAGCAGTTCTTC. Protein: CASGAGTGGRYEQFF.

V usage is TRBV6-2 or TRBV6-3 and J usage is TRBJ1-1; D possibly corresponds to TRBD1 (6 bases). The CDR3 is made up of 18 amino acids. CDR1 and CDR2 from the germline V gene are MNHEY and SVGEGT. Trimming removed 0 bases at V and 2 bases at J, with 19 bases between. The CDR3 DNA is TGTGCCAGCAGTTACTCGATAGGTTCGGGGGGCGCTAACACTGAAGCTTTCTTT. Its translation: CASSYSIGSGGANTEAFF.

The chain employs TRBV27 and TRBJ2-1, with 7 bases fitting TRBD2. CDR3 size: 14 residues. Germline CDR1 reads MNHEY; CDR2 reads SMNVEV (reference sequence). Trimming cost V 7 bases and J 4 bases; bases outside gene matches: 7. The CDR3 sequence: CASKSAGVYNEQFF. The CDR3 DNA sequence: TGTGCCAGCAAATCCGCGGGAGTGTACAATGAGCAGTTCTTC.

CDR3 amino acids: CASSKIIARGGVAGPDPAYNEQFF. CDR3 nucleotides: TGTGCCAGCAGCAAAATTATAGCAAGGGGTGGAGTAGCGGGACCCGATCCAGCCTACAATGAGCAGTTCTTC. The rearrangement uses TRBV21-1 and TRBJ2-1; the listed D gene, TRBD2, was not tested against the DNA. TRBV21-1 is termed a pseudogene. This CDR3 has 24 residues.

The genes are TRBV5-4 and TRBJ1-5; D is undetermined. The CDR3 loop spans 12 amino acids. The germline V and J ends were trimmed by 6 bases and 5 bases, with 9 bases remaining between them. The germline gives CDR1 SGHNT, CDR2 YYREEE (reference sequence). This chain's CDR3 is CASNSEDQPQHF. DNA for the CDR3: TGTGCCAGCAACTCCGAAGATCAGCCCCAGCATTTT.

The chain uses TRBV27 and TRBJ2-7; 7 nucleotides align to TRBD2. Germline loops: CDR1 MNHEY, CDR2 SMNVEV (reference sequence). The CDR3 spans 13 residues. Unmatched junction bases numbered 8, after V lost 5 bases and J lost 7 bases. The CDR3 DNA follows: TGTGCCAGCAGTGAGGGAACGGGGGGAGAGCAGTACTTC. This codes for CASSEGTGGEQYF.

This chain connects TRBV19 to TRBJ2-1, with 7 bases identical to TRBD1. From germline, CDR1 is LNHDA and CDR2 SQIVND (reference sequence). With 5 bases clipped from V and 7 bases from J, the junction kept 11 bases outside the gene matches. The CDR3 length is 15 residues. This CDR3 is CASSPPGQLLNEQFF. For the CDR3, the DNA is TGTGCCAGTAGTCCGCCGGGACAGCTATTAAATGAGCAGTTCTTC.

In DNA form, the CDR3 reads TGTGCCAGCTCACCGACTAGCGGGAGGGCCAACTACGAGCAGTACTTC. It translates to CASSPTSGRANYEQYF. The gene calls are TRBV18 and TRBJ2-7; TRBD2 aligns across 14 bases. V was clipped by 3 bases and J by 3 bases; unmatched bases: 4. This CDR3 has 16 amino acids. The germline CDR1 and CDR2 sequences are KGHSH and LQKENI.

The chain carries TRBV6-5 and TRBJ2-2; 11 bases align to TRBD1. CDR1 is MNHEY and CDR2 is SVGAGI in the germline V gene. V gave up 5 bases and J gave up 6 bases; unmatched junction bases: 5. There are 15 residues in the CDR3. This CDR3 is CASSPGQGAPGELFF. CDR3 coding DNA: TGTGCCAGCAGTCCAGGACAGGGGGCCCCCGGGGAGCTGTTTTTT.

The chain is built from TRBV28 and TRBJ1-6, with a tentative D call TRBD1 (6 bases). CDR1 is MDHEN, CDR2 SYDVKM, per germline. Trimming stripped 5 bases from V and 10 bases from J, with 18 bases between. This CDR3 has 15 amino acids. This CDR3 reads CASSPQGWGGSPLHF. CDR3 nucleotides: TGTGCCAGCAGTCCCCAGGGGTGGGGTGGGTCACCCCTCCACTTT.

The chain carries TRBV6-4 and TRBJ1-2; 10 bases align to TRBD1. After removal of 4 bases from V and 7 bases from J, the junction contained 3 bases not matched to a gene. The CDR3 runs 13 residues. Germline V gene data show CDR1 as MRHNA and CDR2 as SNTAGT. In nucleotides, the CDR3 is TGTGCCAGCAGTGGGGGGACAGGGGCTGGCTACACCTTC. This codes for CASSGGTGAGYTF.

The rearrangement links TRBV3-1 (or the pseudogene TRBV3-2) to TRBJ1-5, with D possibly matching TRBD1 (6 bases). The CDR3 runs to 16 residues. The V end lost 0 bases, the J end lost 6 bases, and 15 bases lay between the germline ends. From germline, CDR1 is LGHDT and CDR2 YNNKEL (reference sequence). The CDR3 protein is CASSQDPRGGTQPQHF. As DNA, the CDR3 is TGTGCCAGCAGCCAAGATCCTAGGGGGGGCACTCAGCCCCAGCATTTT.

This sequence joins TRBV7-8 and TRBJ2-3; D uncertain. Germline V gene data show CDR1 as SGHVS and CDR2 as FQNEAQ. Deletions cut 10 bases from V and 2 bases from J, with 13 bases between. The CDR3 sequence is 13 residues long. CDR3 loop: CATTKSFTDTQYF. CDR3 coding DNA: TGTGCCACCACTAAGAGTTTCACAGATACGCAGTATTTT.

V gene TRBV29-1 combines with J gene TRBJ2-1, with 11 bases that match TRBD2. The CDR3 spans 16 residues. Germline-derived CDR1 and CDR2 are SQVTM and ANQGSEA. Trimming cost V 1 base and J 0 bases; bases outside gene matches: 2. The CDR3 loop is CSVEGTSGSSYNEQFF. CDR3 DNA sequence: TGCAGCGTTGAAGGGACTAGCGGGTCCTCCTACAATGAGCAGTTCTTC.

DNA of the CDR3: TGTGCTAGTGGTTCCGGGACAGTGCCACCCCTCCACTTT. Protein: CASGSGTVPPLHF. J is TRBJ1-6 and V is TRBV12-5; 7 nucleotides match TRBD1. This CDR3 comprises 13 residues. Germline CDR1 LGHNT, CDR2 FRNRAP. V lost 4 bases and J lost 11; bases outside the gene matches: 5.

The chain employs TRBV25-1 and TRBJ1-6; 11 positions match TRBD1. This CDR3 comprises 14 residues. CDR1 is MGHDK and CDR2 is SYGVNS in the germline V gene. V lost 3 bases to trimming and J lost 9 bases; unmatched junction nucleotides: 1. In nucleotides, the CDR3 is TGTGCCAGCAGTGACGGGACAGGGGGTTCACCCCTCCACTTT. The encoded protein is CASSDGTGGSPLHF. Together with reference TRBV25-1 and TRBJ1-6, the CDR3 gives the full variable domain: EADIYQTPRYLVIGTGKKITLECSQTMGHDKMYWYQQDPGMELHLIHYSYGVNSTEKGDLSSESTVSRIRTEHFPLTLESARPSHTSQYLCASSDGTGGSPLHFGNGTRLTVT.

V usage is TRBV9 and J usage is TRBJ2-1, with D unclear. V lost 0 bases to trimming and J lost 0 bases, with 10 bases between them. CDR3 size: 16 residues. CDR1 is SGDLS, CDR2 YYNGEE, per germline. For the CDR3, the DNA is TGTGCCAGCAGCGTAGCTATAGCTAGCTCCTACAATGAGCAGTTCTTC. Translation gives CASSVAIASSYNEQFF.

CDR3 nucleotides: TGTGCCAGCAGTTCGCCCTCCGGGATCAATCAGCCCCAGCATTTT. The encoded protein is CASSSPSGINQPQHF. The V and J genes are TRBV28 and TRBJ1-5; D gene unclear. V shed 4 bases and J shed 3 bases, with 13 bases lying between them. This CDR3 contains 15 residues. Germline V gives CDR1 MDHEN, CDR2 SYDVKM.

This chain connects TRBV19 to TRBJ1-3; D is unresolved. V was trimmed by 5 bases and J by 8 bases, leaving 16 bases between them. The CDR3 consists of 14 residues. CDR1 and CDR2 from the germline V gene are LNHDA and SQIVND (reference sequence). CDR3 DNA sequence: TGTGCCAGTAGTCCCCCAGGAGGGTTAGACACCATATATTTT. Translated: CASSPPGGLDTIYF.